The 15 T cell receptor beta chains given below trace back to one sample, sequenced in a study of blood T cell repertoires in COVID-19. Method: immunoSEQ multiplex PCR; TCRdb's copy keeps in-frame clones and lacks some. The table lists fewer than 300,000 clones, around 85% of them singletons. Sequencing input: peripheral blood. These receptors all stem from a man in his forties or fifties with active or convalescent COVID-19.

The chain uses TRBV6-2 or TRBV6-3 and TRBJ2-7, with 9 bases identical to TRBD2. The trim removed 5 bases at V and 2 bases at J, leaving 7 bases unmatched. The CDR3 sequence is 15 residues long. In germline, CDR1 is MNHEY, CDR2 SVGEGT. The CDR3 DNA sequence: TGTGCCAGCAGTCCGGGACTAGCTATACCCTACGAGCAGTACTTC. This sequence encodes CASSPGLAIPYEQYF.

This clone has a handful of counts. The chain employs TRBV11-2 and TRBJ1-1; TRBD1 might be the D (6 bases). Germline V gene sequence: CDR1 SGHAT, CDR2 FQNNGV. V lost 3 bases, J lost 11 bases, and 19 bases lay in between. This CDR3 region has 14 residues. Here the CDR3 reads CASSFRGDTGYAFF. The CDR3 coding sequence is TGTGCCAGCAGCTTTAGGGGAGATACAGGGTACGCTTTCTTT.

The V gene is TRBV7-9, the J gene TRBJ1-2, with D possibly TRBD1 on 6 matching bases. Trimming shortened V by 7 bases and J by 1 base, and 16 bases separated the two germline ends. The CDR3 sequence is 15 residues long. Germline V lookup: CDR1 SEHNR, CDR2 FQNEAQ (reference sequence). CDR3 DNA sequence: TGTGCCAGCACCAGAGAGGGGGGGCTTAACTATGGCTACACCTTC. It is translated as CASTREGGLNYGYTF.

Only one count was recorded for this clone. The chain employs TRBV7-8 and TRBJ2-3; 13 bases fit TRBD2. V gave up 1 base and J gave up 8 bases; unmatched junction bases: 0. CDR3 length equals 14 residues. The germline V gene encodes CDR1 SGHVS and CDR2 FQNEAQ. The CDR3 coding sequence is TGTGCCAGCAGCTTAGGACTAGCGGGAGGTACGCAGTATTTT. Translated, it gives CASSLGLAGGTQYF.

Written as DNA, the CDR3 is TGTGCCAGCTCACCAGGGATAGCGGGAGGGGGTGAGCAGTTCTTC. Its translation: CASSPGIAGGGEQFF. The chain has TRBV18 and TRBJ2-1, with 11 bases lining up with TRBD2. V shed 2 bases and J 9 bases; nucleotides not matched to a gene: 6. Germline lookup yields CDR1 KGHSH and CDR2 LQKENI. This CDR3 is 15 amino acids long.

The CDR3, as DNA: TGCGCCAGCAGCCAAGAAGGACTGGGTAGCTCCTACGAGCAGTACTTC. Translating it yields CASSQEGLGSSYEQYF. V and J are TRBV4-1 and TRBJ2-7, with D perhaps TRBD2 (5 bases). The CDR3 length is 16 residues. V was clipped by 0 bases and J by 0 bases, with 12 bases between them. The germline V gene encodes CDR1 MGHRA and CDR2 YSYEKL.

The chain has TRBV7-3 and TRBJ2-2; D might be TRBD2 (6 bases). V was shortened by 1 base and J by 8 bases, with 14 bases between the two germline ends. This CDR3 has 15 amino acids. Germline V CDR1 and CDR2: SGHTA, FQGTGA. CDR3 loop: CASSLMGGASGELFF. CDR3 coding DNA: TGTGCCAGCAGCTTAATGGGCGGGGCCTCGGGGGAGCTGTTTTTT.

The chain is built from TRBV3-1 (or the pseudogene TRBV3-2) and TRBJ1-1; 7 bases align to TRBD1. CDR1 is LGHDT, CDR2 YNNKEL, per germline (reference sequence). This CDR3 comprises 14 residues. V lost 3 bases, J lost 8 bases, and 9 bases stayed unmatched. The CDR3 coding sequence is TGTGCCAGCAGCCAGGTCCTCGGACAGGCCGAAGCTTTCTTT. Its protein is CASSQVLGQAEAFF.

The chain joins TRBV6-9 to TRBJ2-2, with 8 bases lining up with TRBD1. CDR1 and CDR2 (germline): MNHGY, SVAAGI. The CDR3 sequence is 14 residues long. V gave up 8 bases and J gave up 1 base; unmatched junction bases: 3. CDR3: CASPTGENTGELFF. In nucleotides, the CDR3 is TGTGCCAGCCCGACAGGGGAGAACACCGGGGAGCTGTTTTTT.

CDR3: CASSYGERVNYGYTF. DNA for the CDR3: TGTGCCAGCAGTTACGGGGAGCGGGTGAACTATGGCTACACCTTC. The rearrangement uses TRBV6-5 and TRBJ1-2, with D unresolved. The V end was cut by 2 bases, the J end by 2 bases, with 12 bases between. Germline V lookup: CDR1 MNHEY, CDR2 SVGAGI. This CDR3 spans 15 amino acids.

This clone was seen only once. The CDR3 region is CATSPGQVGTANVLTF. In DNA, the CDR3 is TGTGCCACCAGTCCGGGACAGGTGGGTACGGCCAACGTCCTGACTTTC. V gene TRBV15 combines with J gene TRBJ2-6; 8 bases match TRBD1. Per germline, CDR1 LNHNV and CDR2 YYDKDF (reference sequence). There are 16 residues in the CDR3. The trim removed 6 bases at V and 6 bases at J, leaving 10 bases unmatched.

The chain is built from TRBV3-1 (or the pseudogene TRBV3-2) and TRBJ1-2; 10 bases map to TRBD1. CDR1 and CDR2 (germline): LGHDT, YNNKEL (reference sequence). This CDR3 contains 14 residues. The V gene end was trimmed by 1 base and the J gene end by 4 bases; junction bases not matched to a gene: 0. CDR3 DNA sequence: TGTGCCAGCAGCCAAGGGACAGGGGGCTATGGCTACACCTTC. Its protein is CASSQGTGGYGYTF.

The J gene is TRBJ1-1, the V gene TRBV3-1 (or the pseudogene TRBV3-2); D remains unclear. This CDR3 is 14 amino acids long. Between the trimmed V and J ends, which lost 1 base and 5 bases, there was a span of 11 bases. CDR1 is LGHDT, CDR2 YNNKEL, per germline (reference sequence). The CDR3 region has the DNA TGTGCCAGCAGCCAAGGGGCGGGGTGGACTGAAGCTTTCTTT. This translates into CASSQGAGWTEAFF.

J is TRBJ2-7 and V is TRBV2, with 9 bases that match TRBD2. The ends lost 2 bases at V and 7 bases at J; junction bases unmatched: 6. The CDR3 length is 14 residues. Germline V CDR1 and CDR2: SNHLY, FYNNEI. The CDR3 loop reads CASSERAGGGEQYF. CDR3 DNA sequence: TGTGCCAGCAGTGAAAGAGCGGGAGGCGGAGAGCAGTACTTC.

This clone has more than one count but fewer than ten. The chain joins TRBV20-1 to TRBJ2-7; TRBD1 aligns across 7 bases. The CDR3 extends over 11 amino acids. Trimming took 5 bases from V and 5 from J; bases not matched to a gene: 3. Germline values: CDR1 DFQATT, CDR2 SNEGSKA (reference sequence). DNA of the CDR3: TGCAGTGCTCAGAGGGGGCACGAGCAGTACTTC. It is translated as CSAQRGHEQYF.